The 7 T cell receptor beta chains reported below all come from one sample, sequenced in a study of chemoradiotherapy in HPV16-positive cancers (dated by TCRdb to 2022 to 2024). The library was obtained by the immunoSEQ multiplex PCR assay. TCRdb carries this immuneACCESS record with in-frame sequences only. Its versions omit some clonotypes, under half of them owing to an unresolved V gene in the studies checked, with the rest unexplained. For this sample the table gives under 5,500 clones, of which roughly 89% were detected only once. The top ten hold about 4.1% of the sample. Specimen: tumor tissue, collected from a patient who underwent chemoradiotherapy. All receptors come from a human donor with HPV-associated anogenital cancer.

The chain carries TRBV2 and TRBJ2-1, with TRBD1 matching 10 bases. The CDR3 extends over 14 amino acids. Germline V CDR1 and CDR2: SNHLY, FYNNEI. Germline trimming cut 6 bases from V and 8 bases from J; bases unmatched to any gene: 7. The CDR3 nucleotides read TGTGCCAGCAGATGGACAGGGGGTAGGGATGAGCAGTTCTTC. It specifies CASRWTGGRDEQFF.

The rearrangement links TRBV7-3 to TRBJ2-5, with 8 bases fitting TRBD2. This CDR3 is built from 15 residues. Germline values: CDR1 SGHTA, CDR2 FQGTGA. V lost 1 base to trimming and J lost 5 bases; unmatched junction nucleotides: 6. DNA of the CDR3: TGTGCCAGCAGCTTAATGGCGGGGGGCCGGGAGACCCAGTACTTC. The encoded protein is CASSLMAGGRETQYF.

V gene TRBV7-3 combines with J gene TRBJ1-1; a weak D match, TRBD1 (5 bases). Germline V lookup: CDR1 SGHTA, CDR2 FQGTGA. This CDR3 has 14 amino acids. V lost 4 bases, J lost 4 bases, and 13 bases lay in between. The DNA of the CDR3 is TGTGCCAGCAGCTCCCAGGGAACCGGCACTGAAGCTTTCTTT. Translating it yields CASSSQGTGTEAFF.

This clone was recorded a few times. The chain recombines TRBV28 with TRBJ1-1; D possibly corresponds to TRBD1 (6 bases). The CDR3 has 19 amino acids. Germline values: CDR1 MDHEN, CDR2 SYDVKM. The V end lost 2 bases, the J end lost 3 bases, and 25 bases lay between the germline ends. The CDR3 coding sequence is TGTGCCAGCAGTTTAGTCCTCAGGCGATCAAGGGGGAACGACACTGAAGCTTTCTTT. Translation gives CASSLVLRRSRGNDTEAFF.

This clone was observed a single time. The chain's CDR3 is CASSFLGAYGYTF. The CDR3 DNA follows: TGTGCCAGCAGCTTTCTGGGGGCCTATGGCTACACCTTC. V gene TRBV11-2 combines with J gene TRBJ1-2, with D tentatively TRBD1 (6 bases). This CDR3 spans 13 amino acids. Germline V gene data show CDR1 as SGHAT and CDR2 as FQNNGV. V was trimmed by 3 bases and J by 4 bases, leaving 9 bases between them.

CDR3 sequence (DNA): TGCGCCAGCAAGGGACAGCTCTCGAACACCGGGGAGCTGTTTTTT. It codes for CASKGQLSNTGELFF. This chain joins TRBV5-1 and TRBJ2-2, with 7 bases that match TRBD1. Trimming took 6 bases from V and 0 from J; bases not matched to a gene: 5. Germline loops: CDR1 SGHRS, CDR2 YFSETQ. The CDR3 covers 15 residues.

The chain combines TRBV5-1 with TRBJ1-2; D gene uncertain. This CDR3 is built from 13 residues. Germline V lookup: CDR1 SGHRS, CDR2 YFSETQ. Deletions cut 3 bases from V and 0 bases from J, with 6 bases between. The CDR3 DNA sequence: TGCGCCAGCAGCTCGACACCTAACTATGGCTACACCTTC. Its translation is CASSSTPNYGYTF. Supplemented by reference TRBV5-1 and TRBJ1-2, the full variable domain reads KAGVTQTPRYLIKTRGQQVTLSCSPISGHRSVSWYQQTPGQGLQFLFEYFSETQRNKGNFPGRFSGRQFSNSRSEMNVSTLELGDSALYLCASSSTPNYGYTFGSGTRLTVV.